This is a list of T cell receptor beta chains from one sample in a study of long-term antiretroviral therapy in people with HIV. Profiled with immunoSEQ multiplex PCR; TCRdb holds only in-frame clones, not every one. Of fewer than 15,000 clones listed, 65% to 85% were seen once; the top ten hold approximately 15%. Sequences were derived from unsorted PBMCs, sampled 1.3 years after starting antiretroviral therapy. These receptors were obtained from a woman aged 18-35 years with HIV. Each CDR3 is given with its conserved first and last residue. The D gene is left open where the match is weak. Rows give clone size only sometimes, using once, few, many, or a class for an expanded clone.

- TRBJ1-1 - TRBV14 TGTGCCAGCAGCCAAGTCGCGGGAGCGAACACTGAAGCTTTCTTT CASSQVAGANTEAFF
- TRBJ1-1 few TRBV6-6 TGTGCCAGCAGTTACCCCGACACGAACACTGAAGCTTTCTTT CASSYPDTNTEAFF
- TRBJ1-5 once TRBV7-2 TGTGCCAGCAGCTTATCGGGGCCCAATCAGCCCCAGCATTTT CASSLSGPNQPQHF
- TRBJ2-7 - TRBV18 TGTGCCAGCTCACCTACAGGGTATACCTACGAGCAGTACTTC CASSPTGYTYEQYF
TRBD2 TRBJ2-6 - TRBV4-1 TGCGCCAGCAAACTCGACAGCGGGGGCCTCTCTGGGGCCAACGTCCTGACTTTC CASKLDSGGLSGANVLTF
TRBD1 TRBJ2-5 - TRBV4-1 TGCGCCAGCAGCACCTCGGACAGGGCCGGCCGGGAGACCCAGTACTTC CASSTSDRAGRETQYF
- TRBJ2-2 - TRBV27 TGTGCCAGCAGTTTACCCCGAACAGCTTACCGCCCGAACACCGGGGAGCTGTTTTTT CASSLPRTAYRPNTGELFF
- TRBJ2-7 - TRBV7-9 TGTGCCAGCAGCTTAGGGGGGCAGGTCGAGCAGTACTTC CASSLGGQVEQYF
TRBD2 TRBJ2-2 - TRBV2 TGTGCCAGCAGTGCAGCGGGGGGGCCTAGGGAGCTGTTTTTT CASSAAGGPRELFF
TRBD2 TRBJ2-3 - TRBV4-1 TGCGCCAGCAGCCAAGGCATAGCGGGAGTGGTCCTTAGCACAGATACGCAGTATTTT CASSQGIAGVVLSTDTQYF
TRBD1 TRBJ1-4 - TRBV5-8 TGTGCCAGCAGCTTCAACAACAGGGGGCTGGAAAAACTGTTTTTT CASSFNNRGLEKLFF
TRBD1 TRBJ1-2 - TRBV30 TGTGCCTGGACCCAGGGGACAGCGGAATCATATGGCTACACCTTC CAWTQGTAESYGYTF
TRBD1 TRBJ2-2 few TRBV13 TGTGCCAGCAGCCTCCGACAGGGGGCGAGAAACACCGGGGAGCTGTTTTTT CASSLRQGARNTGELFF
- TRBJ1-4 - TRBV7-9 TGTGCCGGAGCTAATGAAAAACTGTTTTTT CAGANEKLFF
- TRBJ1-2 - TRBV25-1 TGTGCCAGCAGTGCTTCAACCTATGGCTACACCTTC CASSASTYGYTF
- TRBJ1-6 - TRBV7-8 TGTGCCAGCAGCCGACAAGATAATTCACCCCTCCACTTT CASSRQDNSPLHF
TRBD2 TRBJ2-1 - TRBV5-8 TGTGCCAGCAGCTTGGAACTAGCGGGAGGAATGGCCCCTTCCAATGAGCAGTTCTTC CASSLELAGGMAPSNEQFF
- TRBJ2-5 - TRBV29-1 TGCAGCGTTGACTCCAACCTCCAAGAGACCCAGTACTTC CSVDSNLQETQYF
- TRBJ1-2 - TRBV7-2 TGTGCCAGCAGCAGAAGCCAGGGAGAGGGCTACACCTTC CASSRSQGEGYTF
- TRBJ1-3 - TRBV9 TGTGCCAGCAGCGTAGGCGTAGAGACAGGAGGAAACACCATATATTTT CASSVGVETGGNTIYF
- TRBJ2-5 - TRBV7-2 TGTGCCAGCAGCTTAAGAGAGCAGACCCAGTACTTC CASSLREQTQYF
- TRBJ2-7 - TRBV28 TGTGCCAGCAGTCGGACGAATGCCCCCCCCTACGAGCAGTACTTC CASSRTNAPPYEQYF
TRBD1 TRBJ2-7 - TRBV6-5 TGTGCCTGCCGGGCCGGGACAGGGATCACCGAGCAGTACTTC CACRAGTGITEQYF
TRBD2 TRBJ2-7 - TRBV28 TGTGCCAGCAGTGCCCCGGGACAGACTAGCGGCTACGAGCAGTACTTC CASSAPGQTSGYEQYF
TRBD1 TRBJ1-6 - TRBV19 TGTGCCAGTAGTCTTCAGGGGGGGAATTCACCCCTCCACTTT CASSLQGGNSPLHF
TRBD1 TRBJ1-2 - TRBV6-5 TGTGCCAGCAGTTACTTACGGACAGGGACCAACTATGGCTACACCTTC CASSYLRTGTNYGYTF
- TRBJ2-1 - TRBV7-3 TGTGCCAGCAGCCTCCGGGACTCGACTTTCGATGAGCAGTTCTTC CASSLRDSTFDEQFF
TRBD2 TRBJ2-1 - TRBV29-1 TGCAGCGTTAGGACTAGCGGGAGTCTTGAGCAGTTCTTC CSVRTSGSLEQFF
- TRBJ1-1 - TRBV18 TGTGCCAGCTCACCACGGGCAGGGGCTCGCACTGAAGCTTTCTTT CASSPRAGARTEAFF
- TRBJ2-7 - TRBV19 TGTGCCAGTTGGGCCCATGAATACTTC CASWAHEYF
- TRBJ2-7 - TRBV5-1 TGCGCCAGCAGCTTGGGTTCGGGCCCCTACGAGCAGTACTTC CASSLGSGPYEQYF
- TRBJ1-1 - TRBV15 TGTGCCACAGGGGAGGGGGTTATGAACACTGAAGCTTTCTTT CATGEGVMNTEAFF
- TRBJ1-2 few TRBV9 TGTGCCAGCAGCGTAGGGGCGGGCAGTCCCGGCTACACCTTC CASSVGAGSPGYTF
- TRBJ2-1 - TRBV27 TGTGCCAGCAGGTCCCTATCAACAAACAATGAGCAGTTCTTC CASRSLSTNNEQFF
TRBD1 TRBJ1-1 - TRBV11-1 TGTGCCAGCAGCTTAGAGGGACAGGGGTGGACTGAAGCTTTCTTT CASSLEGQGWTEAFF
TRBD1 TRBJ1-1 once TRBV29-1 TGCAGCGTGGGGACAGGGTCCGAAGCTTTCTTT CSVGTGSEAFF
- TRBJ2-2 medium-sized TRBV19 TGTGCCAGTAGTGCGTGGGGGAGAGGAGTGAACGGGGAGCTGTTTTTT CASSAWGRGVNGELFF
TRBD1 TRBJ1-1 - TRBV2 TGTGCCAGCATAGGGACAGGGGAGCGGGAAGCTTTCTTT CASIGTGEREAFF
- TRBJ1-2 - TRBV19 TGTGCCAGTAGTATAGATCCCTCAGGGTTAGTTAACTATGGCTACACCTTC CASSIDPSGLVNYGYTF
- TRBJ2-7 - TRBV19 TGTGCCAGTAGTCCCCCGGGTCCTGCGAGGCGCTTC CASSPPGPARRF
- TRBJ1-2 once TRBV10-3 TGTGCCATCAGAAATTACAGGGAAGAAAACTATGGCTACACCTTC CAIRNYREENYGYTF
- TRBJ2-7 - TRBV4-2 TGTGCCAGCAGCCAAGAGGAAAGCGGCTCCTACGAGCAGTACTTC CASSQEESGSYEQYF
TRBD1 TRBJ1-1 few TRBV5-4 TGTGCCAGCAGCTTGGGGGCAGGGGGATTCACTGAAGCTTTCTTT CASSLGAGGFTEAFF
TRBD2 TRBJ2-1 - TRBV29-1 TGCAGCGTTTTGGGACTAGCAGCGAATGAGCAGTTCTTC CSVLGLAANEQFF
- TRBJ1-1 - TRBV19 TGTGCCAGTAGTATAGATCGAGGGGTTTTCACTGAAGCTTTCTTT CASSIDRGVFTEAFF
TRBD1 TRBJ1-6 - TRBV4-2 TGTGCCAGCAGCGGGGGACAGGGGAATTCACCCCTCCACTTT CASSGGQGNSPLHF
- TRBJ2-5 - TRBV28 TGTGCCAGCAGCCCGATCACCCAAGAGACCCAGTACTTC CASSPITQETQYF
- TRBJ1-1 once TRBV5-1 TGCGCCAGCGCGGAGGGAACGAACACTGAAGCTTTCTTT CASAEGTNTEAFF
- TRBJ1-1 - TRBV6-5 TGTGCCAGCAGACCACCACACGGTGAAGCTTTCTTT CASRPPHGEAFF
TRBD2 TRBJ2-7 - TRBV6-5 TGTGCCAGCAGTTCGACTAGCGGGAGCCCACGGGGGTACTTC CASSSTSGSPRGYF
- TRBJ1-1 - TRBV28 TGTGCCAGCCACACGGTCGGGACTGAAGCTTTCTTT CASHTVGTEAFF
- TRBJ2-5 - TRBV7-9 TGTGCCAGCAGCTTAGCGCGCCCAGAAGAGACCCAGTACTTC CASSLARPEETQYF
- TRBJ1-4 - TRBV6-5 TGTGCCAGCAGCCGAGGGGGGACTAATGAAAAACTGTTTTTT CASSRGGTNEKLFF
- TRBJ2-7 - TRBV5-1 TGCGCCAGCAGCTTGGCCCCTGATAACTACGAGCAGTACTTC CASSLAPDNYEQYF